This T cell receptor (beta chain) emerged from a study of blood T cell repertoires in COVID-19. Study-wide context: In each case, the material was cDNA or gDNA derived from T cells, B-cell-depleted T cells, or PBMCs.

Here immunoSEQ multiplex PCR was the method, and the copy in TCRdb shows in-frame clones only, minus some. Among a few hundred thousand clones, about 78% were seen once, and the ten largest hold roughly 7%. The origin of this receptor is a woman between 65 and 79 years old with acute or convalescent COVID-19. Sequences were obtained from peripheral blood.

The CDR3 sequence: CASRLTIQVQAVRLGTEAFF. The CDR3 DNA reads TGTGCAAGTCGCTTAACGATACAAGTACAGGCCGTGCGTCTTGGCACTGAAGCTTTCTTT. The chain has TRBV12-2 and TRBJ1-1; the table's D call of TRBD1 was not tested on the DNA. TRBV12-2 is given as a pseudogene. CDR3 length equals 20 residues.